The rows below give T cell receptor beta chains drawn from one sample of a study of OX40 agonist ivuxolimab in advanced cancers. Generated by immunoSEQ multiplex PCR, the TCRdb table keeps only in-frame clones and is missing some. There are about 44,000 clones in the sample; about 80% occur only once, and about 10% lies in the top ten. The sample consisted of CD4+ or CD8+ T cells sorted from blood, taken in a trial of the OX40 agonist ivuxolimab. The origin of the receptors is an adult with an advanced solid tumor such as melanoma, head and neck, liver or kidney cancer. Both conserved end residues are part of each CDR3. Fields, in order: CDR3 DNA, CDR3 protein, D gene, V gene, J gene, clone size. A D gene is named only where the DNA matches it firmly. Clone sizes are given selectively: once, few, many, or a class where the clone is expanded.

cdr3_nt: TGTGCCAGTAGTATGGGGCAGGGCTCCGAAAAACTGTTTTTT; cdr3_aa: CASSMGQGSEKLFF; d_call: -; v_call: TRBV19; j_call: TRBJ1-4; clone_size: -
cdr3_nt: TGTGCCAGCAGTGCGGTTCAGGATACGCAGTATTTT; cdr3_aa: CASSAVQDTQYF; d_call: -; v_call: TRBV5-4; j_call: TRBJ2-3; clone_size: -
cdr3_nt: TGTGCCAGCAGCTTGAGGGGAGGGGTCAAAAACATTCAGTACTTC; cdr3_aa: CASSLRGGVKNIQYF; d_call: TRBD2; v_call: TRBV13; j_call: TRBJ2-4; clone_size: -
cdr3_nt: TGTGCCAGCAGCTCGACCGGGACTCTTTCCTACGAGCAGTACTTC; cdr3_aa: CASSSTGTLSYEQYF; d_call: -; v_call: TRBV7-2; j_call: TRBJ2-7; clone_size: -
cdr3_nt: TGTGCCAGCAGGACAGGGAGCAATCAGCCCCAGCATTTT; cdr3_aa: CASRTGSNQPQHF; d_call: TRBD1; v_call: TRBV28; j_call: TRBJ1-5; clone_size: -
cdr3_nt: TGTGCCAGCAGCACCGGACAGGGGGGTGCCTACGAGCAGTACTTC; cdr3_aa: CASSTGQGGAYEQYF; d_call: TRBD1; v_call: TRBV9; j_call: TRBJ2-7; clone_size: once
cdr3_nt: TGTGCCAGTAGGACTAGCGGGTCCTACAATGAGCAGTTCTTC; cdr3_aa: CASRTSGSYNEQFF; d_call: TRBD2; v_call: TRBV19; j_call: TRBJ2-1; clone_size: few
cdr3_nt: TGTGCCAGCAGAGGGCAGGGGAGGGAGACCCAGTACTTC; cdr3_aa: CASRGQGRETQYF; d_call: -; v_call: TRBV28; j_call: TRBJ2-5; clone_size: once
cdr3_nt: TGCGCCAGCAGCCAAGACCTTTCGGGCGGCAGCTCCTACGAGCAGTACTTC; cdr3_aa: CASSQDLSGGSSYEQYF; d_call: -; v_call: TRBV4-1; j_call: TRBJ2-7; clone_size: -
cdr3_nt: TGCGCCAGCAGCCAAGCGACAGCAGGCCAGAACTATGGCTACACCTTC; cdr3_aa: CASSQATAGQNYGYTF; d_call: -; v_call: TRBV4-3; j_call: TRBJ1-2; clone_size: few
cdr3_nt: TGCGCCAGCAGCCCACTGAGAGGACTAGCGGGAAGGAAATACAATGAGCAGTTCTTC; cdr3_aa: CASSPLRGLAGRKYNEQFF; d_call: TRBD2; v_call: TRBV5-1; j_call: TRBJ2-1; clone_size: -
cdr3_nt: TGTGCCAGTAGTAGGGGTTCGTTTCAGGGGAGTTACACAGATACGCAGTATTTT; cdr3_aa: CASSRGSFQGSYTDTQYF; d_call: -; v_call: TRBV19; j_call: TRBJ2-3; clone_size: -
cdr3_nt: TGTGCCAGCAGCACTCAAACCTTCGGTAGTAAGGCTTTCTTT; cdr3_aa: CASSTQTFGSKAFF; d_call: -; v_call: TRBV7-9; j_call: TRBJ1-1; clone_size: -
cdr3_nt: TGTGCCAGCATTCTCGGGATGTACGAGCAGTACTTC; cdr3_aa: CASILGMYEQYF; d_call: -; v_call: TRBV27; j_call: TRBJ2-7; clone_size: -
cdr3_nt: TGTGCCAGCAGCGCGGCCGGAGGCAGCGCAACTAATGAAAAACTGTTTTTT; cdr3_aa: CASSAAGGSATNEKLFF; d_call: -; v_call: TRBV2; j_call: TRBJ1-4; clone_size: -
cdr3_nt: TGTGCCAGCAGCGGGGCTCGCGGCTACACCTTC; cdr3_aa: CASSGARGYTF; d_call: -; v_call: TRBV28; j_call: TRBJ1-2; clone_size: -
cdr3_nt: TGTGCCAGCACAAGAGGGGTGAACACCGGGGAGCTGTTTTTT; cdr3_aa: CASTRGVNTGELFF; d_call: -; v_call: TRBV18; j_call: TRBJ2-2; clone_size: -
cdr3_nt: TGTGCCATCAGTTCGGACAGGGGGAGAACTGAAGCTTTCTTT; cdr3_aa: CAISSDRGRTEAFF; d_call: TRBD1; v_call: TRBV10-3; j_call: TRBJ1-1; clone_size: -
cdr3_nt: TGTGCCAGCGAGGGAGGGCTAGCGGAGCCTAGGGCCTACGAGCAGTACTTC; cdr3_aa: CASEGGLAEPRAYEQYF; d_call: TRBD2; v_call: TRBV6-4; j_call: TRBJ2-7; clone_size: -
cdr3_nt: TGTGCCAGCACACCCGGGACAGGGGGCTCCACAGATACGCAGTATTTT; cdr3_aa: CASTPGTGGSTDTQYF; d_call: TRBD1; v_call: TRBV5-6; j_call: TRBJ2-3; clone_size: -
cdr3_nt: TGTGCCAGCAGTGTTAGCGGGAGTGCCCCATACGAGCAGTACTTC; cdr3_aa: CASSVSGSAPYEQYF; d_call: TRBD2; v_call: TRBV6-1; j_call: TRBJ2-7; clone_size: few
cdr3_nt: TGTGCCATCAGCCATCCCCTCGGGTCCTACAATGAGCAGTTCTTC; cdr3_aa: CAISHPLGSYNEQFF; d_call: -; v_call: TRBV10-3; j_call: TRBJ2-1; clone_size: once
cdr3_nt: TGTGCCAGCCGGACAGGACTCGATAGCAATCAGCCCCAGCATTTT; cdr3_aa: CASRTGLDSNQPQHF; d_call: TRBD1; v_call: TRBV5-6; j_call: TRBJ1-5; clone_size: -
cdr3_nt: TGTGCCAGTAGTATCCGGGACGTAACCTACGAGCAGTACTTC; cdr3_aa: CASSIRDVTYEQYF; d_call: -; v_call: TRBV19; j_call: TRBJ2-7; clone_size: -
cdr3_nt: TGTGCCAGCAGTTACTCGTCAGGGAACTATGGCTACACCTTC; cdr3_aa: CASSYSSGNYGYTF; d_call: -; v_call: TRBV6-5; j_call: TRBJ1-2; clone_size: -
cdr3_nt: TGTGCCAGTAGTGGGCAGACGGGGGACATTCAGTACTTC; cdr3_aa: CASSGQTGDIQYF; d_call: -; v_call: TRBV19; j_call: TRBJ2-4; clone_size: -
cdr3_nt: TGTGCCAGCAGCGCATACGGCCCCGAGCAGTACTTC; cdr3_aa: CASSAYGPEQYF; d_call: -; v_call: TRBV2; j_call: TRBJ2-7; clone_size: once
cdr3_nt: TGTGCCAGCAGCCCGCTCATATACGAGCAGTACTTC; cdr3_aa: CASSPLIYEQYF; d_call: -; v_call: TRBV7-2; j_call: TRBJ2-7; clone_size: -
cdr3_nt: TGTGCCAGCAGCTTGGCGCCGGTCGGGAACACTGAAGCTTTCTTT; cdr3_aa: CASSLAPVGNTEAFF; d_call: -; v_call: TRBV5-4; j_call: TRBJ1-1; clone_size: -
cdr3_nt: TGTGCCAGCAGTCCGATCACAGGGAGCTCCTACGAGCAGTACTTC; cdr3_aa: CASSPITGSSYEQYF; d_call: -; v_call: TRBV14; j_call: TRBJ2-7; clone_size: -
cdr3_nt: TGTGCCAGCAGTCTGACAGGGGAGGGCTACACCTTC; cdr3_aa: CASSLTGEGYTF; d_call: TRBD1; v_call: TRBV7-2; j_call: TRBJ1-2; clone_size: once
cdr3_nt: TGTGCCAGCAGCTTAGGAGGGGGGACTGCCTCCTTTAACACTGAAGCTTTCTTT; cdr3_aa: CASSLGGGTASFNTEAFF; d_call: -; v_call: TRBV11-2; j_call: TRBJ1-1; clone_size: -
cdr3_nt: TGTGCCAGCAGTGGGGGACAGGGGGCGTACACCGGGGAGCTGTTTTTT; cdr3_aa: CASSGGQGAYTGELFF; d_call: TRBD1; v_call: TRBV2; j_call: TRBJ2-2; clone_size: -
cdr3_nt: TGTGCCAGCAGCGTGGGGACAGCCCAAGAGACCCAGTACTTC; cdr3_aa: CASSVGTAQETQYF; d_call: TRBD1; v_call: TRBV9; j_call: TRBJ2-5; clone_size: -
cdr3_nt: TGTGCCAGCAGTTTAGGTGTCGGGGGCTATAATGAAAAACTGTTTTTT; cdr3_aa: CASSLGVGGYNEKLFF; d_call: -; v_call: TRBV28; j_call: TRBJ1-4; clone_size: -
cdr3_nt: TGTGCCAGCAGTACTACTAGCGGGATGAATGAGCAGTTCTTC; cdr3_aa: CASSTTSGMNEQFF; d_call: TRBD2; v_call: TRBV28; j_call: TRBJ2-1; clone_size: once
cdr3_nt: TGTGCCAGCAGCTTAGTGGGGGGAGAGACTAACCGCGAGCAGTACTTC; cdr3_aa: CASSLVGGETNREQYF; d_call: -; v_call: TRBV11-1; j_call: TRBJ2-7; clone_size: -
cdr3_nt: TGTGCCAGCAGTTTATACAGGCCTGGTGATGAAAAACTGTTTTTT; cdr3_aa: CASSLYRPGDEKLFF; d_call: -; v_call: TRBV28; j_call: TRBJ1-4; clone_size: -
cdr3_nt: TGTGCCAGCAGCTTAAACGGGAGGGTTAACGGGGAGCTGTTTTTT; cdr3_aa: CASSLNGRVNGELFF; d_call: TRBD2; v_call: TRBV7-2; j_call: TRBJ2-2; clone_size: once
cdr3_nt: TGTGCCAGCAGCCCAACTGGCGAAGTACCTAATGAAAAACTGTTTTTT; cdr3_aa: CASSPTGEVPNEKLFF; d_call: -; v_call: TRBV7-2; j_call: TRBJ1-4; clone_size: -
cdr3_nt: TGTGCCAGCAGTGAAGTATCCCTCCACTACGAGCAGTACTTC; cdr3_aa: CASSEVSLHYEQYF; d_call: -; v_call: TRBV6-1; j_call: TRBJ2-7; clone_size: -
cdr3_nt: TGTGCCAGCAGTACGGGACCGCCCACAGATACGCAGTATTTT; cdr3_aa: CASSTGPPTDTQYF; d_call: -; v_call: TRBV28; j_call: TRBJ2-3; clone_size: -
cdr3_nt: TGCGCCAGCAGCTTGGAGCCGGGGTTAGCCAAAAACATTCAGTACTTC; cdr3_aa: CASSLEPGLAKNIQYF; d_call: -; v_call: TRBV5-1; j_call: TRBJ2-4; clone_size: -
cdr3_nt: TGTGCCAGCACCCTCGCCGGGACAGTGATTAACTATGGCTACACCTTC; cdr3_aa: CASTLAGTVINYGYTF; d_call: TRBD1; v_call: TRBV28; j_call: TRBJ1-2; clone_size: once
cdr3_nt: TGTGCCAGCAGCTCGGGACAGCTTCTAATTGAAGCTTTCTTT; cdr3_aa: CASSSGQLLIEAFF; d_call: TRBD1; v_call: TRBV7-2; j_call: TRBJ1-1; clone_size: -
cdr3_nt: TGCGCCAGCAGCTGGAGGGGACTAGCGGGAGGGGCCGACAGCACAGATACGCAGTATTTT; cdr3_aa: CASSWRGLAGGADSTDTQYF; d_call: TRBD2; v_call: TRBV5-1; j_call: TRBJ2-3; clone_size: -
cdr3_nt: TGCGCCAGCAGCTTGAGTGGGAATGAAAAACTGTTTTTT; cdr3_aa: CASSLSGNEKLFF; d_call: -; v_call: TRBV5-1; j_call: TRBJ1-4; clone_size: -
cdr3_nt: TGTGCCTGGTACCCAGCGGGAGTCCTGCGTGAGCAGTTCTTC; cdr3_aa: CAWYPAGVLREQFF; d_call: TRBD2; v_call: TRBV30; j_call: TRBJ2-1; clone_size: -
cdr3_nt: TGTGCCAGCAGCCAAGGATGGGGACTAGCGGGGGATTACGAGCAGTACTTC; cdr3_aa: CASSQGWGLAGDYEQYF; d_call: TRBD2; v_call: TRBV14; j_call: TRBJ2-7; clone_size: -
cdr3_nt: TGCGCCAGCAGCTTGCCCCGTCAGGGGAGCTACAATGAGCAGTTCTTC; cdr3_aa: CASSLPRQGSYNEQFF; d_call: -; v_call: TRBV5-1; j_call: TRBJ2-1; clone_size: -
cdr3_nt: TGTGCCAGCAGTTGGACAGCGGGACTAGTTCGAGAGACCCAGTACTTC; cdr3_aa: CASSWTAGLVRETQYF; d_call: TRBD2; v_call: TRBV7-9; j_call: TRBJ2-5; clone_size: -
cdr3_nt: TGTGCCAGCAGCTTATCCGGGACAGTGCTGGGGCAGTACTTC; cdr3_aa: CASSLSGTVLGQYF; d_call: TRBD1; v_call: TRBV5-6; j_call: TRBJ2-7; clone_size: -
cdr3_nt: TGTGCCAGCAGCGGGAGCGGGAGGGCGGCTGAGCAGTTCTTC; cdr3_aa: CASSGSGRAAEQFF; d_call: TRBD2; v_call: TRBV5-6; j_call: TRBJ2-1; clone_size: -